The 12 T cell receptor beta chains given below trace back to one sample, sequenced in a study of cytomegalovirus exposure and HLA in healthy donors. Primers: 60 Vbeta forward and 13 Jbeta reverse. Libraries were prepared by immunoSEQ multiplex PCR; TCRdb keeps only in-frame clonotypes and omits some of them. The sample shows around 76,000 clones, and approximately 1.5% sits with its ten largest clones. Source material: PBMCs. The receptors were sampled from a woman aged 55 to 70 in good health and CMV-seronegative.

This chain connects TRBV4-3 to TRBJ1-2; D uncertain. Trimming stripped 4 bases from V and 8 bases from J, with 14 bases between. The length of the CDR3 is 13 residues. Germline-derived CDR1 and CDR2 are LGHNA and YSLEER. The CDR3 loop is CASSRKTGRGYTF. As DNA, the CDR3 is TGCGCCAGCAGCCGAAAGACGGGTCGGGGCTACACCTTC.

V usage is TRBV18 and J usage is TRBJ1-2, with no clear D. The CDR3 loop spans 12 amino acids. The ends were cut back, 9 bases at V and 1 base at J, with 9 bases in the middle. Germline-derived CDR1 and CDR2 are KGHSH and LQKENI. The DNA of the CDR3 is TGTGCCAGTCAACAGATTAACTATGGCTACACCTTC. Protein sequence: CASQQINYGYTF.

The chain has TRBV5-4 and TRBJ2-1, with unresolved D. The V gene's germline CDR1 is SGHNT and CDR2 YYREEE (reference sequence). V was cut by 5 bases and J by 9 bases, with 12 bases left in between. The CDR3 is 12 amino acids. CDR3 residues: CASRTAEREQFF. Written as DNA, the CDR3 is TGTGCCAGCAGAACGGCTGAGCGTGAGCAGTTCTTC.

The rearrangement joins TRBV5-1 to TRBJ1-2; 9 bases align to TRBD1. V gave up 0 bases and J gave up 5 bases; unmatched junction bases: 5. This CDR3 has 15 amino acids. Per the germline V gene, CDR1 is SGHRS and CDR2 is YFSETQ. CDR3 sequence (DNA): TGCGCCAGCAGCTTGGGGACAGGGGTAGGGTATGGCTACACCTTC. As protein: CASSLGTGVGYGYTF.

The V and J genes are TRBV19 and TRBJ2-5; TRBD2 matches at 7 bases. The J call may be mistaken, given a closer DNA end match to TRBJ2-7. The CDR3 is 13 amino acids. Germline V gene lookup returns CDR1 LNHDA and CDR2 SQIVND (reference sequence). In nucleotides, the CDR3 is TGTGCCAGTAGCCCTAGCGGCAACTACGAGCAGTACTTC. Translating gives CASSPSGNYEQYF.

V usage is TRBV4-1 and J usage is TRBJ2-5; D may be TRBD1 (5 bases). The DNA end favors TRBJ2-7, so the J call may be wrong. Germline V gives CDR1 MGHRA, CDR2 YSYEKL. CDR3 length equals 14 residues. The CDR3 sequence: CASSQDQGSYEQYF. The CDR3 coding sequence is TGCGCCAGCAGCCAAGATCAGGGTTCCTACGAGCAGTACTTC.

The chain couples TRBV19 to TRBJ1-5; a weak D match, TRBD1 (5 bases). The V end lost 8 bases, the J end lost 3 bases, and 14 bases lay between the germline ends. From germline, CDR1 is LNHDA and CDR2 SQIVND (reference sequence). The CDR3 runs to 14 residues. This chain's CDR3 is CASDSARYNQPQHF. The CDR3 DNA is TGTGCCAGTGACAGCGCGCGGTACAATCAGCCCCAGCATTTT.

V is TRBV28 and J is TRBJ1-1; unclear D gene. The CDR3 has 13 amino acids. Germline loops: CDR1 MDHEN, CDR2 SYDVKM. V dropped 10 bases and J dropped 0 bases, with 12 bases sitting between them. In DNA, the CDR3 is TGTGCCACCACTTCCCTGGTGAACACTGAAGCTTTCTTT. Its translation: CATTSLVNTEAFF. The full variable domain, completed using reference TRBV28 and TRBJ1-1, is DVKVTQSSRYLVKRTGEKVFLECVQDMDHENMFWYRQDPGLGLRLIYFSYDVKMKEKGDIPEGYSVSREKKERFSLILESASTNQTSMYLCATTSLVNTEAFFGQGTRLTVV.

The V call is TRBV29-1, the J call TRBJ2-5, with TRBD2 as a possible D gene (6 bases). The assigned J gene may be wrong: the sequence end matches TRBJ2-7 better. Germline V gives CDR1 SQVTM, CDR2 ANQGSEA. There are 15 residues in the CDR3. The CDR3 DNA follows: TGCAGCGTTGAACTTGGACGGGTGGAGGGGTACGAGCAGTACTTC. As protein: CSVELGRVEGYEQYF.

The J gene is TRBJ2-1, the V gene TRBV4-1, with 9 bases lining up with TRBD2. V shed 0 bases and J 6 bases; nucleotides not matched to a gene: 9. Germline assignment: CDR1 MGHRA and CDR2 YSYEKL. This CDR3 region has 17 residues. The chain's CDR3 is CASSQDSDSGSPNEQFF. CDR3 coding DNA: TGCGCCAGCAGCCAAGATAGTGATAGCGGGAGCCCCAATGAGCAGTTCTTC.

This chain uses TRBV28 with TRBJ1-4; D perhaps matches TRBD1 (5 bases). CDR1 and CDR2 from the germline V gene are MDHEN and SYDVKM. V was shortened by 5 bases and J by 4 bases, with 11 bases between the two germline ends. This CDR3 is built from 14 residues. DNA of the CDR3: TGTGCCAGCAGTCTGACAGCAAATAATGAAAAACTGTTTTTT. Protein: CASSLTANNEKLFF.

The chain recombines TRBV18 with TRBJ2-4; 9 bases are shared with TRBD2. The V segment lost 3 bases and the J segment 1 base; nucleotides outside the gene matches: 7. The CDR3 has 17 residues. Germline values: CDR1 KGHSH, CDR2 LQKENI. CDR3 DNA sequence: TGTGCCAGCTCACCCGCTACGAGCGGGAGGGCCAAAAACATTCAGTACTTC. Protein sequence: CASSPATSGRAKNIQYF.